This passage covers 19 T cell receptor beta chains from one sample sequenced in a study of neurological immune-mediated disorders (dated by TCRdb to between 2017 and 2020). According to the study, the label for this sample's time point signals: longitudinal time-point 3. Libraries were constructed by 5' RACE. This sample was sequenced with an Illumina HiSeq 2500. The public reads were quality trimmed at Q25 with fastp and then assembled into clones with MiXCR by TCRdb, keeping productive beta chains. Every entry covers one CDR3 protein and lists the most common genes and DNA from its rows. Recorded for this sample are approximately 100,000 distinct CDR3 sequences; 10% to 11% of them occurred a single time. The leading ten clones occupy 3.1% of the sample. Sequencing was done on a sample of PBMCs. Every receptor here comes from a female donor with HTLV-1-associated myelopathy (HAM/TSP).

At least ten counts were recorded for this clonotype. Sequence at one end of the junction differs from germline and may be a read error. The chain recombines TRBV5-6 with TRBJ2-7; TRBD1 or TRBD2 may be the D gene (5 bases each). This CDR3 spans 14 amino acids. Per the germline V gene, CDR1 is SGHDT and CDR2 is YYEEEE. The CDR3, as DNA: TGCGCCAGCAGCTCAGGGACGGTTACCTACGAGCAGTACTTC. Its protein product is CASSSGTVTYEQYF.

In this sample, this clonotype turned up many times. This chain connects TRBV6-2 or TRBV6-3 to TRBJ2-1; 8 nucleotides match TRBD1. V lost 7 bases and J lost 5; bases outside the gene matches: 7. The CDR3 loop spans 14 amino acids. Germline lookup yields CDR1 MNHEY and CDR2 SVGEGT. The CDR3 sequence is CASTGTGLNNEQFF. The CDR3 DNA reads TGTGCCAGCACTGGGACAGGCCTCAACAATGAGCAGTTCTTC.

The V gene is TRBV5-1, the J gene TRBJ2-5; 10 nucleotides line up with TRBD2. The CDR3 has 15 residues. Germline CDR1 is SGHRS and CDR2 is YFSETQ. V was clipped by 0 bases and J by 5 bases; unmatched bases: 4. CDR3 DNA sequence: TGCGCCAGCAGCTTGGGGGCTAGCGGGGGTGAGACCCAGTACTTC. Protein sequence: CASSLGASGGETQYF. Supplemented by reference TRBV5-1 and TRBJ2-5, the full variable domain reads KAGVTQTPRYLIKTRGQQVTLSCSPISGHRSVSWYQQTPGQGLQFLFEYFSETQRNKGNFPGRFSGRQFSNSRSEMNVSTLELGDSALYLCASSLGASGGETQYFGPGTRLLVL.

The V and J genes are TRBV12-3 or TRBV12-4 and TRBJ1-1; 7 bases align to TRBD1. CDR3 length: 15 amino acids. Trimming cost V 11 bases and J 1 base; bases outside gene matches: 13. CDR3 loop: CAGLKTGDQNTEAFF. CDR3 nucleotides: TGTGCCGGCCTTAAAACAGGGGACCAGAACACTGAAGCTTTCTTT.

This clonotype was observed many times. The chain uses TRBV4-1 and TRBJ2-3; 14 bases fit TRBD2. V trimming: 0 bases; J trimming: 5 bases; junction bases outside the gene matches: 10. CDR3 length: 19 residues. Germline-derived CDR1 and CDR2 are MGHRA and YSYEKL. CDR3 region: CASSQDSLRLAGGRDTQYF. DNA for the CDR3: TGCGCCAGCAGCCAAGATTCCCTTAGACTAGCGGGGGGGCGAGATACGCAGTATTTT.

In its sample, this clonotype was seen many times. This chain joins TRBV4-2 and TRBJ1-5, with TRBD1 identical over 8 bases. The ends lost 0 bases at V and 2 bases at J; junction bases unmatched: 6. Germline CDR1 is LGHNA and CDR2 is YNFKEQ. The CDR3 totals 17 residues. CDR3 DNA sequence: TGTGCCAGCAGCCAAGAAAGGACAGGGATGGGCAATCAGCCCCAGCATTTT. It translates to CASSQERTGMGNQPQHF.

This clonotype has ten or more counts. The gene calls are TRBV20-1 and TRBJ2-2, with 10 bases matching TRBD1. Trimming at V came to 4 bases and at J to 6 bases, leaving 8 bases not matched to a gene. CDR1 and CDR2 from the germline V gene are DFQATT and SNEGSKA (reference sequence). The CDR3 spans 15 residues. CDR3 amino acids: CSATPGTGDAGELFF. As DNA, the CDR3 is TGCAGTGCTACCCCCGGGACAGGGGACGCCGGGGAGCTGTTTTTT.

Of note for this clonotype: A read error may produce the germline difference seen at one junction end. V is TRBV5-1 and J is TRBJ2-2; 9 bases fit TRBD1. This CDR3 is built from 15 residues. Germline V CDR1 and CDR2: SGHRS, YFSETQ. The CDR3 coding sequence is TGCGCCTGCAGATTGGGGGACAGGGTTCCCGGGGAGCTGTTTTTT. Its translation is CACRLGDRVPGELFF.

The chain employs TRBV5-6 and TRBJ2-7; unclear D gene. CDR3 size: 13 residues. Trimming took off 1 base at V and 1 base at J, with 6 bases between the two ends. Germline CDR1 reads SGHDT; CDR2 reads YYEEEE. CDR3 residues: CASSLLDSYEQYF. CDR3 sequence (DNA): TGTGCCAGCAGCTTGCTAGATTCCTACGAGCAGTACTTC.

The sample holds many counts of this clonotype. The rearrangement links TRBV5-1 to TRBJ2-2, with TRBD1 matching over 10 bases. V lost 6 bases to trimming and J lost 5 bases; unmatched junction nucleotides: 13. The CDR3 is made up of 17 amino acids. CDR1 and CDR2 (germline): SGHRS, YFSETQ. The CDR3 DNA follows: TGCGCCAGCAACCAGGGACAGGGGCATTCCGGGACCGGGGAGCTGTTTTTT. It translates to CASNQGQGHSGTGELFF.

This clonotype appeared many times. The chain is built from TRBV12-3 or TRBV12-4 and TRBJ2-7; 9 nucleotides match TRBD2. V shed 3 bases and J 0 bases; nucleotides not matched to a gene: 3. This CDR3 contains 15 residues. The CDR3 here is CASSLRAGGSYEQYF. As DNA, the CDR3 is TGTGCCAGCAGTTTGCGAGCGGGGGGCTCCTACGAGCAGTACTTC.

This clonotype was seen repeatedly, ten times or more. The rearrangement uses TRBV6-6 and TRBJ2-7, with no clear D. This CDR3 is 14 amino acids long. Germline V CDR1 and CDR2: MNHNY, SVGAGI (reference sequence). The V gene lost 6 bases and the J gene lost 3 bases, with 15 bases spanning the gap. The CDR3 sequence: CASRDSGLGYEQYF. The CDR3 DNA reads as TGTGCCAGCAGGGATTCGGGTCTTGGCTACGAGCAGTACTTC.

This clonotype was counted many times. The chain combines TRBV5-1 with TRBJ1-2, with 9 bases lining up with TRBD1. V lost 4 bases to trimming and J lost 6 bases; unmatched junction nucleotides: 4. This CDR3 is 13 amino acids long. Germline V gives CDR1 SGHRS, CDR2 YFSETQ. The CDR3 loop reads CASSAGQGDGYTF. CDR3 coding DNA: TGCGCCAGCAGCGCGGGACAGGGAGATGGCTACACCTTC.

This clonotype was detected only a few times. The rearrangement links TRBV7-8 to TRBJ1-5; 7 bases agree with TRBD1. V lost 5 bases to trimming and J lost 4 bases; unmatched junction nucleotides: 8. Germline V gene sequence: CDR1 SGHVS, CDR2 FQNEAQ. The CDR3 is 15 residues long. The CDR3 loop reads CASSRAGGGNQPQHF. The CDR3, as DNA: TGTGCCAGCAGCCGAGCAGGGGGAGGTAATCAGCCCCAGCATTTT.

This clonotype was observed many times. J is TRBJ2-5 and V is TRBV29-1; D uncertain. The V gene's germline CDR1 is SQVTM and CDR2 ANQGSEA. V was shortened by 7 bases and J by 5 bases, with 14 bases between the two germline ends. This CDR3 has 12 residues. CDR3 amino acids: CSGLPSSETQYF. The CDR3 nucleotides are TGCAGCGGACTCCCGTCTTCGGAGACCCAGTACTTC.

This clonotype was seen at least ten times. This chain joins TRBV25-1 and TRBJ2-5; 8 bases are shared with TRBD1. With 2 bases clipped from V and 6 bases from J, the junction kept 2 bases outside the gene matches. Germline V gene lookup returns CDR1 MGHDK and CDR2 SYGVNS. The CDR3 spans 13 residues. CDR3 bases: TGTGCCAGCAGTGAACAGGGGGCTCAGACCCAGTACTTC. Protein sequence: CASSEQGAQTQYF.

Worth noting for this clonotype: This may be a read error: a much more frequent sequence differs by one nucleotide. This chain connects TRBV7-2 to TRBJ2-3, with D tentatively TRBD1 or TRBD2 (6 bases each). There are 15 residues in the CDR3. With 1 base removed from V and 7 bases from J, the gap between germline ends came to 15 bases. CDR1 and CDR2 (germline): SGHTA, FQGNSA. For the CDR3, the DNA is TGTGCCAGCAGCTTAGTGGGGGGCGCTTTGTATACGCAGTATTTT. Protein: CASSLVGGALYTQYF.

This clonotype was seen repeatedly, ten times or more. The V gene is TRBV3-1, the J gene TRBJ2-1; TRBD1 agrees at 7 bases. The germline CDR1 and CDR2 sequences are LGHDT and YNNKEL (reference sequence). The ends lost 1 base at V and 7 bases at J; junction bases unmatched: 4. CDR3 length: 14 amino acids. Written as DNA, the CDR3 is TGTGCCAGCAGCCAAGTGAGACAGGGAAATGAGCAGTTCTTC. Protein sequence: CASSQVRQGNEQFF.

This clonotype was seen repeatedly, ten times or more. The CDR3 is CASSAGLRNYGYTF. The CDR3 nucleotides read TGCGCCAGCAGCGCCGGACTGCGAAACTATGGCTACACCTTC. The V gene is TRBV5-1, the J gene TRBJ1-2; D not certain. The CDR3 consists of 14 residues. Germline values: CDR1 SGHRS, CDR2 YFSETQ. The V and J ends lost 4 bases and 2 bases respectively, with 12 bases between them.